This T cell receptor (beta chain) comes out of a study of Tregs in tolerant kidney transplant recipients (dated by TCRdb to between 2019 and 2020). About the investigation overall: The study applied TCRbeta sequencing to find donor-specific regulatory T cells before combined kidney and bone marrow transplantation and then followed those same cells after transplant.

Overall study outcomes, separate from this receptor: Expanding Tregs with activated donor B cells appeared to identify the most biologically relevant and donor-specific TCRbeta repertoire. Because only a small number of patients were included, the study had limitations, and the results will need to be validated in larger populations as well as under other immunosuppression protocols. Donor-specific Treg expansion was found to exceed global Treg expansion in tolerant patients, suggesting antigen-driven rather than nonspecific expansion. Because the PCR primers were changed over time for some patients, nucleotide-level comparison could not be performed across the samples from those patients. Biological reproducibility was not directly addressed, though technical replication error appeared minimal.

With regard to this clone: Its antigen is unknown. No base qualities exist here, and no much larger clone lies one base off it.

For TCRbeta CDR3 sequencing, genomic DNA from the sorted cells was extracted using the QIAGEN DNeasy Blood and Tissue Kit. Through immunoSEQ, high-throughput TCRbeta CDR3 sequencing was done commercially, including PCR amplification with internal controls and bias correction. For the original study's pipeline: Unique productive TCRbeta sequences were defined by CDR3 nucleotide sequence where primers matched, otherwise by CDR3 amino acid sequence with Vbeta and Jbeta genes. As a correction for sorting error, sequences shared between sorted populations at a frequency ratio of 2:1 or less were discarded, and the remaining shared sequences were assigned to the higher population. A sequence was defined as donor-reactive if the sequence was expanded at least 5-fold in CFSE-low cells compared with unstimulated cells and had a frequency of at least 0.01% in CFSE-low cells. Jensen-Shannon divergence, calculated on the top 100 TCRbeta sequences ranked by frequency, was used to quantify repertoire divergence. For any sample with multiple sequencing runs, sorting error was corrected in each run separately before the runs were pooled. Imported from immuneACCESS, the table was reduced by TCRdb to in-frame sequences with V and J called. These copies leave out some clones; in studies compared against another copy, an unresolved V gene accounts for under half, and the cause of the remainder is not known. The V and J calls and clone size are taken from that table; D and trimming were inferred from the DNA. This sample lists about 81,000 clones; roughly nine tenths were detected once. The ten largest clones represent 1.6% of the sample.

Transplants used related donors with nonmyeloablative bone marrow transplantation; mixed chimerism was transient in the human trials. Thawed PBMCs were FACS-sorted into unstimulated Tregs (CD4+CD25+CD127-), CD4+ non-Tregs (CD4+CD25-), CD4 cells and CD8 cells. Patients were a few combined kidney and bone marrow transplant recipients from the ITN036ST trial, and only these trial subjects had samples available. Healthy control blood was processed to PBMCs with a Ficoll density gradient and then cryopreserved, whereas patient PBMCs were collected both before and after transplant. For this chain, trimming is 6 bases at the V end and 0 bases at the J end, and the number of junction bases without a gene match is 22. CDR1 and CDR2, per the germline V gene (reference sequence), are WNHNN and SYGVQD. Spanning cysteine to phenylalanine, the CDR3 consists of 21 amino acids. CDR3 DNA is the only sequence kept; it has 63 bases, read in frame from the first base.

The specimen was CD4+ T cells from blood (PBMCs), collected 24 months after the transplant. This clonotype originated in a human patient who received a combined kidney and bone marrow transplant. Some T cells may be donor cells from the graft after a transplant. The chain is assembled from TRBV10-1 and TRBJ1-3; a stretch of 8 junction bases matches TRBD1. DNA sequence: TGCGCCAGCAGGGCTCCGGAAACGGACAGGGTCAATTGCCTCTCTGGAAACACCATATATTTT. This yields the protein CASRAPETDRVNCLSGNTIYF.